A single sample gave rise to the 20 T cell receptor beta chains below, sequenced in a study of T cells in Graves' hyperthyroidism and ophthalmopathy. Authors of the study amplified TCR beta CDR3 regions from RNA transcripts. The TCR CDR3 first-round RT-PCR relied on the HTBI primer set. TCRdb re-called the multiplex PCR reads through MiXCR, storing one row per CDR3 protein. Found here are around 420,000 distinct CDR3 sequences, approximately 14% of them singletons; the top ten hold just under 8%. Source material: blood. Receptors originate from a woman aged 18-29 years with Graves' hyperthyroidism.

There are a few counts of this clonotype. The chain uses TRBV20-1 and TRBJ2-7; no firm D call. The CDR3 contains 11 residues. Germline V gene lookup returns CDR1 DFQATT and CDR2 SNEGSKA (reference sequence). V lost 3 bases, J lost 7 bases, and 10 bases lay in between. The CDR3 here is CSARSELEQYF. Here the CDR3 DNA reads TGCAGTGCTAGGTCCGAGTTGGAGCAGTACTTC.

This clonotype was observed many times. This sequence joins TRBV7-8 and TRBJ1-6, with a tentative D call TRBD1 (5 bases). Trimming stripped 4 bases from V and 9 bases from J, with 13 bases between. Germline CDR1 SGHVS, CDR2 FQNEAQ. CDR3 length equals 14 residues. The CDR3 here is CASSSQGYLSPLHF. In DNA form, the CDR3 reads TGTGCCAGCAGCTCCCAGGGTTATCTTTCACCCCTCCACTTT.

This clonotype was seen a few times. The chain employs TRBV19 and TRBJ2-7; the D gene is possibly TRBD2 (6 bases). Germline V CDR1 and CDR2: LNHDA, SQIVND (reference sequence). The germline V and J ends were trimmed by 4 bases and 3 bases, with 16 bases remaining between them. The CDR3 sequence is 15 residues long. The CDR3 loop reads CASSNPAGAHYEQYF. Written as DNA, the CDR3 is TGTGCCAGTAGTAACCCAGCGGGTGCCCACTACGAGCAGTACTTC.

The chain carries TRBV27 and TRBJ1-3; D call uncertain. Trimming took 5 bases from V and 0 from J, leaving 11 bases between them. Per germline, CDR1 MNHEY and CDR2 SMNVEV (reference sequence). The CDR3 runs 15 residues. Here the CDR3 reads CASSGRETSGNTIYF. The CDR3, as DNA: TGTGCCAGCAGTGGCCGGGAGACCTCTGGAAACACCATATATTTT.

The chain has TRBV9 and TRBJ1-3; unclear D gene. Germline CDR1 SGDLS, CDR2 YYNGEE. This CDR3 is built from 14 residues. V lost 0 bases, J lost 1 base, and 5 bases lay in between. CDR3 amino acids: CASSVDGSGNTIYF. The CDR3 DNA is TGTGCCAGCAGCGTAGACGGATCTGGAAACACCATATATTTT.

This clonotype appeared many times. The chain uses TRBV5-6 and TRBJ2-7, with D hard to call. V lost 3 bases and J 7 bases, leaving 14 bases between the germline ends. The V gene's germline CDR1 is SGHDT and CDR2 YYEEEE. The CDR3 is 13 residues long. The CDR3 here is CASSSPGRVEQYF. The CDR3 coding sequence is TGTGCCAGCAGCTCGCCCGGACGGGTAGAGCAGTACTTC.

This clonotype was found many times. The J gene is TRBJ2-1, the V gene TRBV7-6; 10 nucleotides align to TRBD2. The junction had 11 bases not matched to a gene; V was cut back by 5 bases and J by 10 bases. Looked up from germline, CDR1 is SGHVS and CDR2 is FNYEAQ. The CDR3 is made up of 15 amino acids. The CDR3 loop is CASSPTSGNFREQFF. The CDR3 bases are TGTGCCAGCAGCCCCACTAGCGGGAATTTTCGGGAGCAGTTCTTC.

This clonotype was found many times. This chain links TRBV12-3 or TRBV12-4 with TRBJ1-2; 11 positions agree with TRBD1. The V segment lost 6 bases and the J segment 3 bases; nucleotides outside the gene matches: 0. The CDR3 runs to 13 residues. The CDR3 nucleotides are TGTGCCAGCAGGGGACAGGGGGACTATGGCTACACCTTC. This encodes CASRGQGDYGYTF.

This clonotype was detected ten times or more. J is TRBJ2-1 and V is TRBV7-9, with 9 bases fitting TRBD2. V lost 2 bases to trimming and J lost 5 bases; unmatched junction nucleotides: 4. The CDR3 contains 15 residues. CDR1 SEHNR and CDR2 FQNEAQ come from the germline V gene (reference sequence). The chain's CDR3 is CASSLLAGSHNEQFF. CDR3 in DNA: TGTGCCAGCAGCTTACTAGCGGGGAGCCACAATGAGCAGTTCTTC.

The table lists this clonotype with many counts. This chain's CDR3 is CASSFTGAGQPQHF. For the CDR3, the DNA is TGTGCCAGCAGCTTTACAGGGGCGGGTCAGCCCCAGCATTTT. The chain is built from TRBV6-1 and TRBJ1-5; 7 bases are shared with TRBD1. This CDR3 is 14 amino acids long. Germline values: CDR1 MNHNS, CDR2 SASEGT. V shed 6 bases and J 6 bases; nucleotides not matched to a gene: 8.

This clonotype occurred many times. This chain connects TRBV28 to TRBJ1-2, with D uncertain. The germline V gene encodes CDR1 MDHEN and CDR2 SYDVKM. This CDR3 is built from 15 residues. Trimming stripped 2 bases from V and 7 bases from J, with 17 bases between. CDR3 sequence: CASSLRTRGSGGYTF. The CDR3 nucleotides are TGTGCCAGCAGTTTACGGACCCGAGGATCGGGTGGCTACACCTTC.

This clonotype was recorded at least ten times. The rearrangement uses TRBV6-2 or TRBV6-3 and TRBJ2-5; 10 nucleotides align to TRBD2. CDR3 length equals 19 residues. V trimming: 0 bases; J trimming: 2 bases; junction bases outside the gene matches: 12. CDR1 and CDR2 from the germline V gene are MNHEY and SVGEGT. The CDR3 loop is CASSYSIRLAGVWQETQYF. CDR3 in DNA: TGTGCCAGCAGTTACTCGATTCGTCTAGCGGGGGTTTGGCAAGAGACCCAGTACTTC.

This clonotype has at least ten counts. V and J are TRBV18 and TRBJ2-2, with 11 bases matching TRBD2. The germline V gene encodes CDR1 KGHSH and CDR2 LQKENI. The length of the CDR3 is 14 residues. Trimming at V came to 9 bases and at J to 4 bases, leaving 4 bases not matched to a gene. Here the CDR3 reads CASSGLAATGELFF. The CDR3 bases are TGTGCCAGTTCGGGACTAGCGGCCACCGGGGAGCTGTTTTTT.

This clonotype showed up just a few times. The chain recombines TRBV10-2 with TRBJ2-5; TRBD1 agrees at 7 bases. This CDR3 is 15 amino acids long. CDR1 is WSHSY, CDR2 SAAADI, per germline. V lost 8 bases to trimming and J lost 1 base; unmatched junction nucleotides: 10. As DNA, the CDR3 is TGCGCCAGCTTCCCTAACAGGGGATCCCAAGAGACCCAGTACTTC. Its protein is CASFPNRGSQETQYF.

This clonotype occurred many times. This sequence joins TRBV5-1 and TRBJ2-2; TRBD1 or TRBD2 may be the D gene (5 bases each). Trimming stripped 3 bases from V and 2 bases from J, with 20 bases between. CDR3 length: 18 amino acids. CDR1 and CDR2 (germline): SGHRS, YFSETQ. DNA for the CDR3: TGCGCCAGCAGCTCCACCTTAGGACATAGCGACAACACCGGGGAGCTGTTTTTT. It encodes CASSSTLGHSDNTGELFF.

At least ten counts were recorded for this clonotype. V gene TRBV20-1 combines with J gene TRBJ1-4; weak D call: TRBD1 (5 bases). The V end was cut by 0 bases, the J end by 3 bases, with 11 bases between. Per germline, CDR1 DFQATT and CDR2 SNEGSKA (reference sequence). The CDR3 runs to 15 residues. This CDR3 reads CSARDGGGANEKLFF. The CDR3, as DNA: TGCAGTGCTAGAGATGGCGGGGGGGCTAATGAAAAACTGTTTTTT.

V gene TRBV13 combines with J gene TRBJ2-1, with 13 nucleotides matching TRBD2. This CDR3 contains 15 residues. The germline V gene encodes CDR1 PRHDT and CDR2 FYEKMQ (reference sequence). V shed 6 bases, J shed 6 bases, and the junction held 5 bases outside the gene matches. The CDR3 DNA is TGTGCCAGCAGTTCTACTAGCGGGGGGGCCAATGAGCAGTTCTTC. Translated: CASSSTSGGANEQFF.

The chain carries TRBV4-1 and TRBJ2-3, with TRBD1 identical over 7 bases. Looked up from germline, CDR1 is MGHRA and CDR2 is YSYEKL. The CDR3 loop spans 16 amino acids. The junction had 10 bases not matched to a gene; V was cut back by 4 bases and J by 3 bases. CDR3 nucleotides: TGCGCCAGCAGCCGAGTGGGACAGCGAAGGACAGATACGCAGTATTTT. Translation: CASSRVGQRRTDTQYF.

This clonotype has more than one count but fewer than ten. This could be a read error, since a much larger clone is one nucleotide away. The chain recombines TRBV29-1 with TRBJ2-7; TRBD2 aligns across 9 bases. There are 12 residues in the CDR3. V was clipped by 7 bases and J by 6 bases; unmatched bases: 7. Germline V gene sequence: CDR1 SQVTM, CDR2 ANQGSEA. The CDR3 reads CSARTSACEQYF. Here the CDR3 DNA reads TGCAGCGCTAGGACTAGCGCCTGCGAGCAGTACTTC.

Many counts were recorded for this clonotype. CDR3: CASSRTGGTDTQYF. The DNA for the CDR3 is TGTGCCAGCAGCCGAACGGGGGGCACAGATACGCAGTATTTT. V and J are TRBV11-2 and TRBJ2-3, with D tentatively TRBD2 (6 bases). In germline, CDR1 is SGHAT, CDR2 FQNNGV. This CDR3 region has 14 residues. The germline V and J ends were trimmed by 5 bases and 1 base, with 10 bases remaining between them. Full variable domain (rest looked up from reference TRBV11-2 and TRBJ2-3): EAGVAQSPRYKIIEKRQSVAFWCNPISGHATLYWYQQILGQGPKLLIQFQNNGVVDDSQLPKDRFSAERLKGVDSTLKIQPAKLEDSAVYLCASSRTGGTDTQYFGPGTRLTVL.